A selection of T cell receptor beta chains follows, all from one sample in a study of shared clonotypes between healthy human individuals. Assay: immunoSEQ multiplex PCR; the TCRdb copy retains only in-frame clones and omits some. The sample shows approximately 640,000 clones, less than 95% of them seen only once. Sequencing input: memory CD8+ T cells from PBMCs. The receptor set was obtained from a man between 18 and 35 years old in good health. Some clones in this sample may be carry-over from other donors' samples. Both conserved end residues are part of each CDR3. A D gene is named only where the DNA matches it firmly. Where a row states a size, it is once, few, many or the class of an expanded clone; other rows omit it.

d_gene	v_gene	abundance	j_gene	CDR3aa	CDR3nt
TRBD2	TRBV9	.	TRBJ2-1	CASSVSAGEYPPYNEQFF	TGTGCCAGCAGCGTGTCAGCGGGAGAATATCCCCCCTACAATGAGCAGTTCTTC
TRBD1	TRBV13	.	TRBJ1-2	CASSPGGQGSYGYTF	TGTGCCAGCAGCCCTGGGGGACAGGGGAGCTATGGCTACACCTTC
.	TRBV21-1	.	TRBJ2-2	CASSKEGAGPNTGELFF	TGTGCCAGCAGCAAAGAGGGCGCGGGGCCGAACACCGGGGAGCTGTTTTTT
.	TRBV7-9	once	TRBJ2-7	CASSLALGGYEQYF	TGTGCCAGCAGCTTAGCGCTCGGAGGCTACGAGCAGTACTTC
TRBD1	TRBV9	.	TRBJ2-7	CASSGTGRNSYEQYF	TGTGCCAGCAGCGGGACAGGCCGGAACTCTTACGAGCAGTACTTC
TRBD1	TRBV4-2	.	TRBJ2-7	CASSQRGQGIYEQYF	TGTGCCAGCAGCCAGAGGGGACAGGGTATCTACGAGCAGTACTTC
.	TRBV29-1	.	TRBJ1-1	CSVGWVSGNTEAFF	TGCAGCGTTGGGTGGGTGAGTGGAAACACTGAAGCTTTCTTT
TRBD1	TRBV9	.	TRBJ2-7	CASSRTGRNYEQYF	TGTGCCAGCAGCAGGACAGGAAGGAATTACGAGCAGTACTTC
.	TRBV9	.	TRBJ2-2	CASSVTRLGTNTGELFF	TGTGCCAGCAGCGTAACCAGATTGGGGACGAACACCGGGGAGCTGTTTTTT
TRBD2	TRBV27	.	TRBJ2-7	CASSLGPGGSFEQYF	TGTGCCAGCAGTTTAGGACCGGGAGGTTCGTTCGAGCAGTACTTC
TRBD1	TRBV19	.	TRBJ2-1	CASSILGQGNDEQFF	TGTGCCAGTAGTATTTTGGGACAGGGTAATGATGAGCAGTTCTTC
.	TRBV11-2	.	TRBJ2-7	CASSPSGGNYYEQYF	TGTGCCAGCAGCCCCTCAGGGGGGAATTACTACGAGCAGTACTTC
TRBD2	TRBV7-9	.	TRBJ2-1	CASSFPGLAGAEQFF	TGTGCCAGCTCCTTCCCGGGACTAGCGGGAGCTGAGCAGTTCTTC
.	TRBV2	.	TRBJ1-4	CASSIPWAEEKLFF	TGTGCCAGCAGTATCCCGTGGGCAGAGGAAAAACTGTTTTTT
.	TRBV28	.	TRBJ2-1	CASNDGSSYNEQFF	TGTGCCAGCAATGACGGAAGCTCCTACAATGAGCAGTTCTTC
.	TRBV28	.	TRBJ1-5	CASSLGVSNQPQHF	TGTGCCAGCAGTTTAGGTGTAAGCAATCAGCCCCAGCATTTT
TRBD1	TRBV7-9	.	TRBJ2-7	CASSPTGTGGYEQYF	TGTGCCAGCAGCCCGACCGGGACAGGGGGTTACGAGCAGTACTTC
.	TRBV7-8	.	TRBJ1-1	CASSFQGSNTEAFF	TGTGCCAGCAGCTTTCAGGGGAGCAACACTGAAGCTTTCTTT
.	TRBV6-1	.	TRBJ2-1	CASSAPPNTYNEQFF	TGTGCCAGCAGTGCCCCACCAAATACCTACAATGAGCAGTTCTTC
.	TRBV4-1	few	TRBJ1-1	CASSLWGIDTEAFF	TGCGCCAGCAGCCTTTGGGGAATCGACACTGAAGCTTTCTTT
.	TRBV5-8	.	TRBJ2-3	CASRFLQDFTDTQYF	TGTGCCAGCAGATTCCTGCAGGATTTCACAGATACGCAGTATTTT
.	TRBV27	.	TRBJ2-7	CASTSGYHEQYF	TGTGCCAGCACGTCTGGGTATCACGAGCAGTACTTC
.	TRBV11-2	once	TRBJ2-7	CASSPPYPGVIYEQYF	TGTGCCAGCAGCCCCCCATATCCGGGAGTTATCTACGAGCAGTACTTC
TRBD1	TRBV15	.	TRBJ2-7	CATSRDLRRQGAHEQYF	TGTGCCACCAGCAGAGATCTAAGGAGGCAGGGGGCGCACGAGCAGTACTTC
TRBD2	TRBV19	.	TRBJ2-1	CASSIVLSSGGYLEQFF	TGTGCCAGTAGTATAGTCCTCTCTAGCGGGGGGTACCTTGAGCAGTTCTTC
TRBD1	TRBV27	.	TRBJ2-1	CASSLSNRGNEQFF	TGTGCCAGCAGTTTATCGAACAGGGGCAATGAGCAGTTCTTC
.	TRBV10-3	.	TRBJ2-6	CAISDRGAGANVLTF	TGTGCCATCAGTGATCGAGGGGCCGGGGCCAACGTCCTGACTTTC
.	TRBV7-3	.	TRBJ1-1	CASSLTGLEEAFF	TGTGCCAGCAGCTTAACGGGTTTAGAAGAAGCTTTCTTT
.	TRBV10-2	.	TRBJ2-7	CASSESAGYEQYF	TGCGCCAGCAGTGAGTCGGCCGGCTACGAGCAGTACTTC
TRBD2	TRBV11-2	.	TRBJ2-5	CASSSRGSGRETQYF	TGTGCCAGCAGTTCCCGCGGTAGCGGGAGAGAGACCCAGTACTTC
TRBD2	TRBV5-4	.	TRBJ2-7	CASSLGPGLAGVDEQYF	TGTGCCAGCAGCCTCGGCCCTGGACTAGCGGGAGTAGACGAGCAGTACTTC
TRBD2	TRBV15	.	TRBJ2-5	CATMTRPGLAGETQYF	TGTGCCACTATGACTCGCCCGGGACTAGCGGGAGAGACCCAGTACTTC
TRBD2	TRBV9	.	TRBJ2-7	CASSFGLAGSYEQYF	TGTGCCAGCAGCTTCGGACTAGCGGGATCCTACGAGCAGTACTTC
TRBD2	TRBV7-9	.	TRBJ2-5	CASSPRTSGIQETQYF	TGTGCCAGCAGCCCCCGGACTAGCGGAATCCAAGAGACCCAGTACTTC
.	TRBV28	.	TRBJ1-2	CASSLWQVLGGGYTF	TGTGCCAGCAGTTTGTGGCAGGTCCTCGGGGGTGGCTACACCTTC
.	TRBV7-9	.	TRBJ1-1	CASSKTGMNTEAFF	TGTGCCAGCAGCAAGACAGGTATGAACACTGAAGCTTTCTTT
.	TRBV19	.	TRBJ1-5	CASSSRGVVVGNQPQHF	TGTGCCAGTAGTTCCCGAGGGGTAGTGGTGGGCAATCAGCCCCAGCATTTT
.	TRBV30	.	TRBJ2-7	CAWSAGDGYEQYF	TGTGCCTGGAGTGCGGGGGATGGTTACGAGCAGTACTTC
TRBD1	TRBV5-6	.	TRBJ1-5	CASSFGQAARNQPQHF	TGTGCCAGCAGCTTCGGACAGGCCGCACGCAATCAGCCCCAGCATTTT
.	TRBV27	.	TRBJ2-7	CASSYYRETGSYEQYF	TGTGCCAGCAGTTATTACCGAGAGACGGGCTCCTACGAGCAGTACTTC
TRBD1	TRBV18	.	TRBJ1-6	CASSLSYRGGDSPLHF	TGTGCCAGCTCACTCTCCTACAGGGGTGGGGATTCACCCCTCCACTTT
TRBD1	TRBV10-3	.	TRBJ1-3	CAYGGGQGISPSGNTIYF	TGTGCCTACGGCGGAGGACAGGGTATTTCTCCTTCTGGAAACACCATATATTTT